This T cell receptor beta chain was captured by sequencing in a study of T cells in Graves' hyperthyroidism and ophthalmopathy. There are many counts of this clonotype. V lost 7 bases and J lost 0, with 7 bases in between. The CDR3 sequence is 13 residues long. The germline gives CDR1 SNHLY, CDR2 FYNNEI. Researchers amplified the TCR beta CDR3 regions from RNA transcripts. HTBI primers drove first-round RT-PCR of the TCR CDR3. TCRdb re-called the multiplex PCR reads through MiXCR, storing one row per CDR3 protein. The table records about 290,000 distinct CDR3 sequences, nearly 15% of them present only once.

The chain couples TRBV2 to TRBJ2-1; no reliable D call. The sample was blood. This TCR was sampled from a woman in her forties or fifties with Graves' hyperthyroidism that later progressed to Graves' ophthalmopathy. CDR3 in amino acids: CASTLGSYNEQFF. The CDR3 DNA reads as TGTGCCAGCACTCTGGGCTCCTACAATGAGCAGTTCTTC.